The TCR beta chain described here comes from a study of technical replicates of blood from a few donors. The assay was immunoSEQ multiplex PCR, and TCRdb's table has in-frame clones only and misses some. The profile shows under 110,000 clones, under 96% of them singletons. Sample: T cells isolated from PBMCs. The receptor comes from a human donor in good health.

CDR3 in DNA: TGTGCCAGCAGGTTCAATAGCGGGGGGCTTTACGAGCAGTACTTC. Translation: CASRFNSGGLYEQYF. This chain connects TRBV2 to TRBJ2-7; 10 bases are a match to TRBD2. Germline CDR1 SNHLY, CDR2 FYNNEI. V dropped 6 bases and J dropped 4; count of bases not matched to a gene: 9. The CDR3 contains 15 residues.